The TCR beta chain described here comes from a study of blood T cell repertoires in COVID-19. The table came from immunoSEQ multiplex PCR; TCRdb's copy has only in-frame clones and leaves some out. Here the sample spans tens of thousands of clones, almost 85% being singletons. CDR3 size: 15 residues. CDR1 is LGHDT and CDR2 is YNNKEL in the germline V gene (reference sequence). The V and J ends lost 1 base and 5 bases, in that order; junction bases with no gene match: 5. V usage is TRBV3-1 (or the pseudogene TRBV3-2) and J usage is TRBJ2-5; 9 bases are shared with TRBD2. This sequence originates from a human donor in a cohort sampled during active COVID-19. Sample: peripheral blood. CDR3 sequence (DNA): TGTGCCAGCAGCCAAGTAAGCGGGGGGCGGGAGACCCAGTACTTC. Protein: CASSQVSGGRETQYF.